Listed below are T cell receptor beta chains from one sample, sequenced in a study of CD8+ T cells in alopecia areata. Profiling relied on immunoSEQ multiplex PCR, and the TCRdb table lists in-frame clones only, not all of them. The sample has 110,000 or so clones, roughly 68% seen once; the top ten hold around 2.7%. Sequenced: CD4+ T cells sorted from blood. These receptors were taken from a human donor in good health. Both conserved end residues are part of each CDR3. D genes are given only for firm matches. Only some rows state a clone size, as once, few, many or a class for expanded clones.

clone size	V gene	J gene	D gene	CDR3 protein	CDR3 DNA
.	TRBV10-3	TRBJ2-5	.	CAIQGGAEETQYF	TGTGCCATTCAGGGGGGGGCCGAAGAGACCCAGTACTTC
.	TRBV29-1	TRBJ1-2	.	CSVSWGVYGYTF	TGCAGCGTTAGCTGGGGAGTCTATGGCTACACCTTC
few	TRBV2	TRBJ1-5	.	CASSPEGQAKNQPQHF	TGTGCCAGCAGTCCGGAGGGGCAGGCGAAAAATCAGCCCCAGCATTTT
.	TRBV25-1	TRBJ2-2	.	CASRDRGGQNSGELFF	TGTGCCAGCAGAGACCGTGGCGGACAAAATTCCGGGGAGCTGTTTTTT
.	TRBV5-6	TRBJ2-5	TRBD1	CASSWGQYQETQYF	TGTGCCAGCAGCTGGGGACAGTACCAAGAGACCCAGTACTTC
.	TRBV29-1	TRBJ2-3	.	CSVDGIGLRGIPQYF	TGCAGCGTTGATGGTATCGGGCTGAGAGGCATTCCGCAGTATTTT
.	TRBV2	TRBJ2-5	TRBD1	CASSEDGQGETQYF	TGTGCCAGCAGTGAAGACGGACAGGGAGAGACCCAGTACTTC
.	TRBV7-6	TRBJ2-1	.	CASSFERTLSQEQFF	TGTGCCAGCAGCTTCGAAAGGACACTTTCTCAGGAGCAGTTCTTC
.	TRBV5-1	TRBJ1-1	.	CASSRKEGTEAFF	TGCGCCAGCAGCCGAAAAGAGGGGACTGAAGCTTTCTTT
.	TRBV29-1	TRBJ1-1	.	CSATPGTPNTEAFF	TGCAGCGCCACGCCCGGGACACCAAACACTGAAGCTTTCTTT
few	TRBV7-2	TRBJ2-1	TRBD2	CASSPGLAYNEQFF	TGTGCCAGCAGCCCGGGACTAGCCTACAATGAGCAGTTCTTC
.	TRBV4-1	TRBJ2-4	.	CASSGMKGRGGIQYF	TGCGCCAGCAGCGGTATGAAGGGCAGGGGAGGCATTCAGTACTTC
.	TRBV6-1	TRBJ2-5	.	CATESYQETQYF	TGTGCCACCGAAAGCTACCAAGAGACCCAGTACTTC
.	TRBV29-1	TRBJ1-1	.	CSVHRGIGTEAFF	TGCAGCGTTCATCGGGGAATAGGGACTGAAGCTTTCTTT
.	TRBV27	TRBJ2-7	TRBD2	CASNSQGGSYEQYF	TGTGCCAGCAATTCGCAGGGAGGGTCCTACGAGCAGTACTTC
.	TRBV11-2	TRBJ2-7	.	CASSRGRGDEQYF	TGTGCCAGCAGCCGAGGGAGGGGGGACGAGCAGTACTTC
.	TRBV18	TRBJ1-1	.	CASPKANTEAFF	TGTGCCAGCCCTAAAGCGAACACTGAAGCTTTCTTT
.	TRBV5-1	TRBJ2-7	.	CASSHPTSYEQYF	TGCGCCAGCAGCCACCCGACTAGCTACGAGCAGTACTTC
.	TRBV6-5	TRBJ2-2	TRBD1	CAGSGTGGTGELFF	TGTGCCGGATCCGGGACAGGCGGAACCGGGGAGCTGTTTTTT
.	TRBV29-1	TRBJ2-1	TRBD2	CSVELRRGGYNEQFF	TGCAGCGTTGAATTACGACGGGGGGGCTACAATGAGCAGTTCTTC
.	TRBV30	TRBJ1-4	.	CAWRANEKLFF	TGTGCCTGGAGGGCTAATGAAAAACTGTTTTTT
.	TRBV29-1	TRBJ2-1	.	CSVEGVSHGLFF	TGCAGCGTTGAGGGCGTGTCCCATGGGCTGTTCTTC
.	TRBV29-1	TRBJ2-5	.	CSTLEDLNRETQYF	TGCAGCACCTTAGAGGATTTAAATCGGGAGACCCAGTACTTC
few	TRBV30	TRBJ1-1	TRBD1	CAWSVGQGLAGAFF	TGTGCCTGGAGTGTAGGACAGGGGTTGGCTGGAGCTTTCTTT
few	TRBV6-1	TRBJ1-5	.	CASIRQVSNQPQHF	TGTGCCAGCATTAGACAGGTTAGCAATCAGCCCCAGCATTTT
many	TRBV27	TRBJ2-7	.	CASGRVGPYEQYF	TGTGCCAGCGGCCGGGTCGGACCCTACGAGCAGTACTTC
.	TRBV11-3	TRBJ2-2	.	CASSLDYSTGELFF	TGTGCCAGCAGCTTAGATTACAGCACCGGGGAGCTGTTTTTT
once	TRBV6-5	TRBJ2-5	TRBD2	CASSYSGAGEETQYF	TGTGCCAGCAGTTACTCAGGAGCGGGGGAAGAGACCCAGTACTTC
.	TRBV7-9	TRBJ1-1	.	CASSLTGKNTEAFF	TGTGCCAGCAGCTTAACAGGGAAGAACACTGAAGCTTTCTTT
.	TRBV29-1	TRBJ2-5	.	CSVGSETQYF	TGCAGCGTCGGCTCGGAGACCCAGTACTTC
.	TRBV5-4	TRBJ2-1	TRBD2	CASSITSGGINEQFF	TGTGCCAGCAGCATAACTAGCGGGGGTATTAATGAGCAGTTCTTC
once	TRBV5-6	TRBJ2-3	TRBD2	CASSLGLAGASNTQYF	TGTGCCAGCAGCCTCGGACTAGCGGGGGCCTCAAATACGCAGTATTTT
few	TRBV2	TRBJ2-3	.	CASSVTPTDTQYF	TGTGCCAGCAGTGTCACACCCACAGATACGCAGTATTTT
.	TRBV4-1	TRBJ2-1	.	CASSQGLGDYNEQFF	TGCGCCAGCAGCCAAGGGCTAGGGGACTACAATGAGCAGTTCTTC
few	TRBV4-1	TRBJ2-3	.	CASSEDRPRSDTQYF	TGCGCCAGCAGCGAAGACAGACCTAGGTCAGATACGCAGTATTTT
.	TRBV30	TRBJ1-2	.	CAWTLDRWSPTF	TGTGCCTGGACCTTAGACAGGTGGAGTCCCACCTTC
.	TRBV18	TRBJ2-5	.	CASSRLPGTQETQYF	TGTGCCAGCTCACGGCTCCCGGGGACCCAAGAGACCCAGTACTTC
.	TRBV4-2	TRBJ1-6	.	CASSQVTRSNSPLHF	TGTGCCAGCAGCCAAGTGACACGTTCTAATTCACCCCTCCACTTT
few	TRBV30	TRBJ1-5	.	CAWTPTADQPQHF	TGTGCCTGGACCCCGACAGCGGATCAGCCCCAGCATTTT
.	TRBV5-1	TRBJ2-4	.	CASSLDRGGIQYF	TGCGCCAGCAGCTTGGACAGGGGAGGCATTCAGTACTTC
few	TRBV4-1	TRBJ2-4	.	CASSRQRGDIQYF	TGCGCCAGCAGCCGCCAAAGAGGGGACATTCAGTACTTC
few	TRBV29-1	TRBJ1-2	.	CSTRVGGNYGYTF	TGCAGCACTCGGGTTGGAGGAAACTATGGCTACACCTTC
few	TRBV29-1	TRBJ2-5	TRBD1	CSVRGGQGRETQYF	TGCAGCGTCCGCGGGGGACAGGGTCGAGAGACCCAGTACTTC
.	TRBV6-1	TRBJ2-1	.	CASMVGRPNEQFF	TGTGCCAGCATGGTCGGGCGGCCAAATGAGCAGTTCTTC
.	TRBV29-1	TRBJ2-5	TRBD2	CSGSGGAIDQETQYF	TGCAGCGGTAGCGGGGGAGCAATCGACCAAGAGACCCAGTACTTC
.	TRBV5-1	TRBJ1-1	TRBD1	CASSLLDRGSEAFF	TGCGCCAGCAGTTTGCTAGACAGGGGCTCTGAAGCTTTCTTT
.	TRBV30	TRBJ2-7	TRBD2	CAWKGTAGGHSYEQYF	TGTGCCTGGAAGGGTACAGCGGGGGGCCACTCCTACGAGCAGTACTTC
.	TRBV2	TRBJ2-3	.	CASSNRDTQYF	TGTGCCAGCAGTAACCGTGATACGCAGTATTTT
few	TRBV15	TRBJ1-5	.	CATSSGGGAIQPQHF	TGTGCCACCAGCTCCGGAGGGGGAGCGATTCAGCCCCAGCATTTT
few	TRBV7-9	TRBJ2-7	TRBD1	CASSLTGDPYEQYF	TGTGCCAGCAGCTTGACAGGGGATCCCTACGAGCAGTACTTC
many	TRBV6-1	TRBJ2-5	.	CASSRSSITQETQYF	TGTGCCAGCTCAAGGTCGAGCATAACCCAAGAGACCCAGTACTTC